These 14 T cell receptor beta chains share one sample of origin, sequenced in a study of OX40 agonist ivuxolimab in advanced cancers. Data came from immunoSEQ multiplex PCR; TCRdb stores just in-frame clones and leaves some out. The data contain some 77,000 clones, approximately 82% of them singletons. The material sequenced was CD4+ or CD8+ T cells sorted from blood, taken in a trial of the OX40 agonist ivuxolimab. The receptors were gathered from an adult with an advanced solid tumor such as melanoma, head and neck, liver or kidney cancer.

J is TRBJ1-5 and V is TRBV6-5; D remains ambiguous. The CDR3 is 15 residues long. The germline gives CDR1 MNHEY, CDR2 SVGAGI. The V gene lost 1 base and the J gene lost 6 bases, with 13 bases spanning the gap. The CDR3 DNA reads TGTGCCAGCAGTTACTTATCCGGGGTGGGTCAGCCCCAGCATTTT. Translated: CASSYLSGVGQPQHF.

This chain links TRBV28 with TRBJ1-2; 7 nucleotides line up with TRBD1. The ends lost 4 bases at V and 2 bases at J; junction bases unmatched: 4. Per germline, CDR1 MDHEN and CDR2 SYDVKM. The CDR3 is 14 residues long. The CDR3 sequence: CASSSVTGNYGYTF. In nucleotides, the CDR3 is TGTGCCAGCAGTTCTGTGACAGGGAACTATGGCTACACCTTC.

The chain employs TRBV14 and TRBJ2-1, with D perhaps given as TRBD1 or TRBD2 (6 bases each). Germline CDR1 is SGHDN and CDR2 is FVKESK. V lost 4 bases and J lost 8, with 21 bases in between. The CDR3 runs 16 residues. DNA of the CDR3: TGTGCCAGCAGCCCCACCGGGGGCGCTCGATTCTATGAGCAGTTCTTC. Its translation: CASSPTGGARFYEQFF.

The chain has TRBV10-1 and TRBJ1-2; D remains unclear. The V gene's germline CDR1 is WNHNN and CDR2 SYGVQD (reference sequence). Trimming removed 7 bases from V and 3 bases from J, with 6 bases in between. The CDR3 is 11 amino acids. As DNA, the CDR3 is TGCGCCAGCAATACAGACTATGGCTACACCTTC. Translated: CASNTDYGYTF.

This chain uses TRBV6-1 with TRBJ2-7, with 9 bases matching TRBD2. V lost 4 bases, J lost 0 bases, and 7 bases stayed unmatched. The CDR3 runs to 16 residues. CDR1 is MNHNS and CDR2 is SASEGT in the germline V gene. Here the CDR3 reads CASSAVAGVSSYEQYF. The DNA of the CDR3 is TGTGCCAGCAGTGCAGTAGCGGGAGTCAGCTCCTACGAGCAGTACTTC.

This chain joins TRBV19 and TRBJ2-7; 9 bases map to TRBD2. The CDR3 contains 15 residues. Per the germline V gene, CDR1 is LNHDA and CDR2 is SQIVND (reference sequence). Trimming removed 4 bases from V and 3 bases from J; junction bases left unmatched: 7. CDR3 loop: CASSTLLAGVYEQYF. The CDR3 nucleotides are TGTGCCAGTAGTACCCTCTTAGCGGGGGTCTACGAGCAGTACTTC.

This chain joins TRBV7-2 and TRBJ2-4, with 10 bases matching TRBD2. The V segment lost 1 base and the J segment 9 bases; nucleotides outside the gene matches: 15. The CDR3 length is 18 residues. CDR1 SGHTA and CDR2 FQGNSA come from the germline V gene. CDR3 coding DNA: TGTGCCAGCAGCTTAGACCCCGTAAAGCGGGGGGGTCCGGGCATTCAGTACTTC. Its protein product is CASSLDPVKRGGPGIQYF.

This clone was counted once. The rearrangement links TRBV2 to TRBJ1-2; D remains ambiguous. This CDR3 region has 16 residues. Per the germline V gene, CDR1 is SNHLY and CDR2 is FYNNEI. The V end lost 4 bases, the J end lost 3 bases, and 18 bases lay between the germline ends. Here the CDR3 DNA reads TGTGCCAGCAGTGCCTCGGGGAGAGGGATGTACTATGGCTACACCTTC. Translated, it gives CASSASGRGMYYGYTF.

This sequence joins TRBV2 and TRBJ2-7; TRBD1 matches 7 bases. J lost 6 bases, V lost 6 bases, and 5 bases had no gene match. The CDR3 has 12 amino acids. From germline, CDR1 is SNHLY and CDR2 FYNNEI. DNA of the CDR3: TGTGCCAGCAGGCAGGGGGTCGGCGAGCAGTACTTC. Translation: CASRQGVGEQYF.

The chain is built from TRBV10-3 and TRBJ1-2; D ambiguous. V dropped 5 bases and J dropped 0 bases, with 16 bases sitting between them. Germline V gene sequence: CDR1 ENHRY, CDR2 SYGVKD. CDR3 size: 16 residues. The CDR3 protein is CAISQEGLGANYGYTF. In nucleotides, the CDR3 is TGTGCCATCAGTCAAGAGGGCCTTGGCGCTAACTATGGCTACACCTTC.

The V call is TRBV25-1, the J call TRBJ2-2; perhaps D is TRBD1 or TRBD2 (5 bases each). CDR1 is MGHDK, CDR2 SYGVNS, per germline. Trimming took off 5 bases at V and 5 bases at J, with 18 bases between the two ends. The CDR3 has 16 residues. The CDR3 reads CASSLTGTRGTGELFF. CDR3 DNA: TGTGCCAGCAGTTTAACCGGGACGAGAGGAACCGGGGAGCTGTTTTTT.

This chain joins TRBV7-2 and TRBJ2-2; D call uncertain. Trimming took off 5 bases at V and 5 bases at J, with 9 bases between the two ends. This CDR3 has 13 residues. CDR1 is SGHTA, CDR2 FQGNSA, per germline. The CDR3: CASSPYITGELFF. The CDR3 region has the DNA TGTGCCAGCAGCCCTTACATAACCGGGGAGCTGTTTTTT.

The V call is TRBV5-8, the J call TRBJ1-2; D is ambiguous. Per the germline V gene, CDR1 is SGHTS and CDR2 is YDEGEE. CDR3 length: 12 amino acids. V dropped 0 bases and J dropped 2 bases, with 2 bases sitting between them. CDR3 nucleotide sequence: TGTGCCAGCAGCTTGGGAAACTATGGCTACACCTTC. The encoded protein is CASSLGNYGYTF.

V gene TRBV21-1 combines with J gene TRBJ1-5; TRBD1 is taken as the D call from the table, unchecked against the DNA. TRBV21-1 is deemed a pseudogene. The CDR3 consists of 17 residues. CDR3 DNA sequence: TGTGCCAGCATCCCTATTCGGTCGGACAGTCGTAATCAGCCCCAGCATTTT. Translated: CASIPIRSDSRNQPQHF.